The 16 T cell receptor beta chains presented below share a single source sample, sequenced in a study of T-cell reconstitution after alpha-beta-depleted transplantation in children. Library preparation (for TCRbeta) was performed with unique molecular identifiers. TCRdb re-called the PCR reads through MiXCR, storing one row per CDR3 protein. The data hold a few hundred thousand distinct CDR3 sequences, with over 20% observed a single time. The material sequenced was PBMCs from the stem cell graft donor, taken from the stem cell graft. The receptors originated from a human donor who donated a stem cell graft to a child with acute myeloid leukemia.

The gene calls are TRBV11-2 and TRBJ2-2, with D maybe TRBD1 (6 bases). The ends were cut back, 1 base at V and 4 bases at J, with 10 bases in the middle. Germline V lookup: CDR1 SGHAT, CDR2 FQNNGV. The CDR3 is 15 amino acids. The CDR3 DNA is TGTGCCAGCAGCTTAGGCAGGGGAGTCACCGGGGAGCTGTTTTTT. Translation: CASSLGRGVTGELFF.

V is TRBV7-2 and J is TRBJ2-5, with 8 nucleotides matching TRBD2. Looked up from germline, CDR1 is SGHTA and CDR2 is FQGNSA. The CDR3 has 14 residues. V trimming: 1 base; J trimming: 5 bases; junction bases outside the gene matches: 3. The CDR3 spells CASSLGAGAETQYF. The CDR3 nucleotides are TGTGCCAGCAGCTTAGGAGCGGGAGCGGAGACCCAGTACTTC.

In this sample, this clonotype turned up many times. J is TRBJ2-1 and V is TRBV29-1; 7 positions agree with TRBD2. CDR3 length: 15 amino acids. Germline-derived CDR1 and CDR2 are SQVTM and ANQGSEA. Trimming took 7 bases from V and 4 from J; bases not matched to a gene: 13. The CDR3 coding sequence is TGCAGCGCCTACATAGCGGGCCCCACTTACAATGAGCAGTTCTTC. Amino acids: CSAYIAGPTYNEQFF.

In this sample, this clonotype turned up a few times. The chain uses TRBV6-1 and TRBJ2-3; D may match TRBD1 or TRBD2 (6 bases each). This CDR3 comprises 15 residues. The germline V gene encodes CDR1 MNHNS and CDR2 SASEGT. Between the trimmed V and J ends, which lost 4 bases and 2 bases, there was a span of 13 bases. Here the CDR3 reads CASSGGAHPTDTQYF. CDR3 bases: TGTGCCAGCAGTGGGGGGGCGCACCCCACAGATACGCAGTATTTT.

This clonotype occurred many times. The chain is built from TRBV12-3 or TRBV12-4 and TRBJ2-5, with D perhaps matching TRBD2 (6 bases). V was trimmed by 6 bases and J by 1 base, leaving 12 bases between them. This CDR3 has 14 residues. This chain's CDR3 is CASSTSPTQETQYF. DNA of the CDR3: TGTGCCAGCAGCACTAGCCCAACCCAAGAGACCCAGTACTTC.

This clonotype has a count of ten or more. This chain connects TRBV5-6 to TRBJ1-5, with D tentatively TRBD1 (5 bases). Trimming removed 0 bases at V and 3 bases at J, with 10 bases between. The CDR3 has 15 residues. CDR1 SGHDT and CDR2 YYEEEE come from the germline V gene. The CDR3 sequence: CASSLGDSLNQPQHF. The CDR3 bases are TGTGCCAGCAGCTTGGGAGACAGCCTCAATCAGCCCCAGCATTTT.

This chain uses TRBV6-1 with TRBJ2-1; D is unresolved. Per the germline V gene, CDR1 is MNHNS and CDR2 is SASEGT. This CDR3 has 11 amino acids. V was trimmed by 5 bases and J by 13 bases, leaving 12 bases between them. In nucleotides, the CDR3 is TGTGCCAGCAGTCTCTGGCACCTACAGTTCTTC. This gives the protein CASSLWHLQFF.

This clonotype has more than one count but fewer than ten. The chain links TRBV7-8 to TRBJ1-5; the D gene is possibly TRBD1 (6 bases). The CDR3 covers 14 residues. The V end was cut by 5 bases, the J end by 3 bases, with 11 bases between. The germline V gene encodes CDR1 SGHVS and CDR2 FQNEAQ. As DNA, the CDR3 is TGTGCCAGCAGCAAGGACAGAGACAATCAGCCCCAGCATTTT. Amino acids: CASSKDRDNQPQHF.

This clonotype was seen many times. This chain joins TRBV20-1 and TRBJ2-7, with TRBD1 matching over 8 bases. Unmatched junction bases numbered 11, after V lost 0 bases and J lost 7 bases. The germline CDR1 and CDR2 sequences are DFQATT and SNEGSKA (reference sequence). The CDR3 runs to 15 residues. The CDR3 DNA follows: TGCAGTGCTAGAGATGCGGGACAGGTCCAGAGGGAGCAGTACTTC. Protein: CSARDAGQVQREQYF.

This clonotype has just a few counts. The V and J genes are TRBV12-3 or TRBV12-4 and TRBJ2-3; 7 bases are a match to TRBD2. V trimming: 4 bases; J trimming: 2 bases; junction bases outside the gene matches: 12. This CDR3 comprises 17 residues. CDR3 loop: CASSSQLRESFTDTQYF. The CDR3 DNA follows: TGTGCCAGCAGTTCCCAATTGCGGGAGAGCTTCACAGATACGCAGTATTTT.

In its sample, this clonotype was seen many times. The genes are TRBV29-1 and TRBJ1-2; TRBD1 matches at 9 bases. The junction had 6 bases not matched to a gene; V was cut back by 4 bases and J by 6 bases. This CDR3 is 13 amino acids long. Germline V gene data show CDR1 as SQVTM and CDR2 as ANQGSEA. The CDR3 loop is CSVAGRDRDGYTF. Here the CDR3 DNA reads TGCAGCGTTGCGGGGAGGGACAGGGATGGCTACACCTTC.

In its sample, this clonotype was seen many times. The genes are TRBV12-3 or TRBV12-4 and TRBJ2-7; D perhaps matches TRBD1 (6 bases). V shed 6 bases and J shed 3 bases, with 9 bases lying between them. This CDR3 comprises 12 residues. The CDR3 region is CASSWGLYEQYF. As DNA, the CDR3 is TGTGCCAGCAGCTGGGGGCTCTACGAGCAGTACTTC.

The CDR3 nucleotides read TGTGCCAGCAGCACAACTGGTACTTACACCGGGGAGCTGTTTTTT. Its translation is CASSTTGTYTGELFF. The V call is TRBV11-2, the J call TRBJ2-2; D is uncertain. Germline CDR1 and CDR2: SGHAT and FQNNGV. Trimming shortened V by 5 bases and J by 3 bases, and 13 bases separated the two germline ends. The CDR3 covers 15 residues.

About this clonotype: A much bigger clone sits one base away, suggesting this may be a read error. The chain has TRBV20-1 and TRBJ2-5; D call uncertain. V was shortened by 5 bases and J by 0 bases, with 10 bases between the two germline ends. The CDR3 is 13 residues long. Germline V lookup: CDR1 DFQATT, CDR2 SNEGSKA (reference sequence). The CDR3, as DNA: TGCAGTGCTTTAGAGGAGTACCAAGAGACCCAGTACTTC. Its protein is CSALEEYQETQYF.

This clonotype was detected only a few times. The rearrangement joins TRBV7-9 to TRBJ1-5; unclear D gene. The CDR3 runs to 15 residues. Trimming left V 4 bases short and J 4 bases short, with 14 bases between. Germline V gene data show CDR1 as SEHNR and CDR2 as FQNEAQ (reference sequence). The CDR3 nucleotides are TGTGCCAGCAGCTCTGGCGATATTACGAATCAGCCCCAGCATTTT. Translation: CASSSGDITNQPQHF.

A few counts support this clonotype. CDR3 bases: TGTGCCAGCAGCCCCGGGACAGGGGATGAGCAGTTCTTC. Its translation is CASSPGTGDEQFF. The V and J genes are TRBV7-2 and TRBJ2-1, with 10 bases fitting TRBD1. Germline lookup yields CDR1 SGHTA and CDR2 FQGNSA. The CDR3 spans 13 residues. The V segment lost 5 bases and the J segment 8 bases; nucleotides outside the gene matches: 3.